The 29 T cell receptor beta chains below come from one sample, sequenced in a study of blood T cell repertoires in COVID-19. The table came from immunoSEQ multiplex PCR; TCRdb's copy has only in-frame clones and leaves some out. The sample yields about 190,000 clones, roughly four fifths seen once. The sample was peripheral blood. The source of these receptors is a woman aged 40-49 years with acute or convalescent COVID-19.

This chain links TRBV2 with TRBJ2-1; D possibly corresponds to TRBD1 (7 bases). V lost 5 bases and J lost 4, with 18 bases in between. Looked up from germline, CDR1 is SNHLY and CDR2 is FYNNEI. This CDR3 comprises 16 residues. The CDR3 loop reads CASSPLWQGGYNEQFF. The DNA of the CDR3 is TGTGCCAGCAGTCCCCTGTGGCAGGGGGGTTACAATGAGCAGTTCTTC.

V gene TRBV5-1 combines with J gene TRBJ2-2; D is unresolved. The CDR3 is 12 amino acids. Germline CDR1 and CDR2: SGHRS and YFSETQ. Trimming removed 2 bases from V and 8 bases from J, with 7 bases in between. The DNA for the CDR3 is TGCGCCAGCAGCTTTGCTATGGGGGAGCTGTTTTTT. Its translation is CASSFAMGELFF.

The V call is TRBV27, the J call TRBJ1-5, with 9 bases aligning to TRBD1. This CDR3 spans 14 amino acids. Germline lookup yields CDR1 MNHEY and CDR2 SMNVEV (reference sequence). The ends lost 3 bases at V and 5 bases at J; junction bases unmatched: 2. In nucleotides, the CDR3 is TGTGCCAGCAGTTTGGGGACAGGGTATCAGCCCCAGCATTTT. Amino acid sequence: CASSLGTGYQPQHF.

The rearrangement uses TRBV6-6 and TRBJ2-7; the D gene is possibly TRBD1 (6 bases). V was clipped by 6 bases and J by 0 bases, with 12 bases between them. Germline CDR1 is MNHNY and CDR2 is SVGAGI (reference sequence). The CDR3 contains 14 residues. CDR3 sequence (DNA): TGTGCCAGCAGCCGGACAGTCGTCTCCTACGAGCAGTACTTC. This codes for CASSRTVVSYEQYF.

This clone was observed a handful of times. The rearrangement uses TRBV6-5 and TRBJ2-7, with 9 bases matching TRBD1. J gave up 7 bases and V 8 bases, and 9 bases lay outside the gene matches. CDR3 length: 13 amino acids. CDR1 MNHEY and CDR2 SVGAGI come from the germline V gene. In DNA form, the CDR3 reads TGTGCCAGCGCACGGGACAGGGATAAAGAGCAGTACTTC. As protein: CASARDRDKEQYF.

The chain carries TRBV5-5 and TRBJ1-1, with TRBD1 identical over 9 bases. V gave up 2 bases and J gave up 6 bases; unmatched junction bases: 11. From germline, CDR1 is SGHKS and CDR2 YYEKEE (reference sequence). This CDR3 contains 16 residues. CDR3 protein: CASSFRSGQGFAEAFF. The DNA for the CDR3 is TGTGCCAGCAGCTTTCGATCGGGACAGGGATTCGCTGAAGCTTTCTTT.

The chain has TRBV7-3 and TRBJ2-2; TRBD2 might be the D (6 bases). Germline values: CDR1 SGHTA, CDR2 FQGTGA. The CDR3 loop spans 13 amino acids. Trimming left V 5 bases short and J 5 bases short, with 9 bases between. In DNA form, the CDR3 reads TGTGCCAGCAGCCTCGCGGGGACCGGGGAGCTGTTTTTT. It yields the protein CASSLAGTGELFF.

The chain employs TRBV14 and TRBJ1-1; no definite D call. Deletions cut 4 bases from V and 2 bases from J, with 14 bases between. Germline lookup yields CDR1 SGHDN and CDR2 FVKESK. CDR3 length: 15 amino acids. DNA of the CDR3: TGTGCCAGCAGCCCTGCGGGAGGGATAAACACTGAAGCTTTCTTT. Amino acids: CASSPAGGINTEAFF.

The chain carries TRBV7-9 and TRBJ2-5; a possible D gene is TRBD1 (5 bases). The CDR3 consists of 16 residues. V was pared by 2 bases and J by 4 bases, with 17 bases between. Germline CDR1 is SEHNR and CDR2 is FQNEAQ (reference sequence). This chain's CDR3 is CASSLIGGASRETQYF. For the CDR3, the DNA is TGTGCCAGCAGCTTAATAGGTGGGGCCTCAAGAGAGACCCAGTACTTC.

The rearrangement uses TRBV2 and TRBJ2-1, with TRBD2 identical over 10 bases. The V gene end was trimmed by 7 bases and the J gene end by 5 bases; junction bases not matched to a gene: 5. The V gene's germline CDR1 is SNHLY and CDR2 FYNNEI. This CDR3 contains 14 residues. CDR3 in DNA: TGTGCCAGCAAATGGCTAGCGGGAGACAATGAGCAGTTCTTC. Its translation: CASKWLAGDNEQFF.

The rearrangement links TRBV20-1 to TRBJ2-3, with 9 bases matching TRBD2. The CDR3 totals 15 residues. V gave up 3 bases and J gave up 4 bases; unmatched junction bases: 8. Looked up from germline, CDR1 is DFQATT and CDR2 is SNEGSKA (reference sequence). The CDR3 DNA is TGCAGTGCTAGTCGAACTAGCGGGTCCCCAGATACGCAGTATTTT. Its protein product is CSASRTSGSPDTQYF.

This clone was observed a few times. The chain carries TRBV20-1 and TRBJ2-1; 7 bases are a match to TRBD2. The CDR3 spans 16 residues. J gave up 4 bases and V 3 bases, and 12 bases lay outside the gene matches. Germline V lookup: CDR1 DFQATT, CDR2 SNEGSKA (reference sequence). The DNA for the CDR3 is TGCAGTGCTAGTATAGGGGCGGGAGCCGATTACAATGAGCAGTTCTTC. The encoded protein is CSASIGAGADYNEQFF.

The chain is built from TRBV2 and TRBJ1-2, with 7 nucleotides matching TRBD1. The CDR3 runs to 13 residues. CDR1 is SNHLY, CDR2 FYNNEI, per germline. V shed 6 bases, J shed 6 bases, and the junction held 7 bases outside the gene matches. The CDR3 sequence is CASRETGRDGYTF. In DNA form, the CDR3 reads TGTGCCAGCAGGGAGACAGGGAGAGATGGCTACACCTTC.

This clone has only one observation. The chain joins TRBV7-8 to TRBJ1-3, with no clear D. V lost 0 bases, J lost 4 bases, and 13 bases lay in between. CDR1 and CDR2 (germline): SGHVS, FQNEAQ. The CDR3 covers 16 residues. CDR3 residues: CASSLAAAGSGNTIYF. For the CDR3, the DNA is TGTGCCAGCAGCTTAGCAGCCGCGGGGTCCGGAAACACCATATATTTT.

J is TRBJ2-1 and V is TRBV11-2, with 11 positions matching TRBD2. V dropped 6 bases and J dropped 6; count of bases not matched to a gene: 7. Per the germline V gene, CDR1 is SGHAT and CDR2 is FQNNGV. There are 15 residues in the CDR3. DNA for the CDR3: TGTGCCAGCAGTCCATTCGGACTAGCGGGCAATGAGCAGTTCTTC. Translating it yields CASSPFGLAGNEQFF.

The chain has TRBV7-9 and TRBJ2-1, with D possibly matching TRBD2 (5 bases). With 6 bases removed from V and 15 bases from J, the gap between germline ends came to 15 bases. The CDR3 totals 11 residues. CDR1 and CDR2 from the germline V gene are SEHNR and FQNEAQ (reference sequence). CDR3 nucleotides: TGTGCCAGCAGTTTGTCGGGAATAGGGTTCTTC. Protein: CASSLSGIGFF.

The chain couples TRBV19 to TRBJ2-2; 10 bases agree with TRBD1. From germline, CDR1 is LNHDA and CDR2 SQIVND (reference sequence). The CDR3 runs to 14 residues. Losses at the gene ends were 3 bases for V and 6 bases for J; bases not matched to a gene: 1. The chain's CDR3 is CASSMGTGAGELFF. The CDR3 nucleotides are TGTGCCAGTAGTATGGGGACAGGGGCCGGGGAGCTGTTTTTT.

The gene calls are TRBV20-1 and TRBJ1-5; 7 bases line up with TRBD1. CDR3 length: 13 amino acids. V lost 4 bases and J lost 4; bases outside the gene matches: 4. Germline lookup yields CDR1 DFQATT and CDR2 SNEGSKA (reference sequence). Here the CDR3 DNA reads TGCAGTGCTATTGACAGGGTAAATCAGCCCCAGCATTTT. This sequence encodes CSAIDRVNQPQHF.

V gene TRBV5-6 combines with J gene TRBJ2-3; 7 nucleotides agree with TRBD2. The CDR3 spans 16 residues. V lost 2 bases, J lost 4 bases, and 10 bases stayed unmatched. CDR1 is SGHDT, CDR2 YYEEEE, per germline. The CDR3 sequence: CASSFATSYPSDTQYF. CDR3 nucleotides: TGTGCCAGCAGCTTCGCGACTAGCTATCCTTCAGATACGCAGTATTTT.

This rearrangement joins TRBV20-1 to TRBJ1-2; no firm D call. Per germline, CDR1 DFQATT and CDR2 SNEGSKA (reference sequence). V was trimmed by 3 bases and J by 4 bases, leaving 15 bases between them. CDR3 length: 14 amino acids. CDR3 bases: TGCAGTGCTAGTTCTTCGGACTGGGGCTATGGCTACACCTTC. This translates into CSASSSDWGYGYTF.

The chain uses TRBV28 and TRBJ1-4, with a tentative D call TRBD1 (5 bases). Deletions cut 8 bases from V and 6 bases from J, with 13 bases between. Germline CDR1 and CDR2: MDHEN and SYDVKM. CDR3 size: 13 residues. The CDR3, as DNA: TGTGCCAGCCACCAGGGCCATGATGAAAAACTGTTTTTT. This sequence encodes CASHQGHDEKLFF.

The gene calls are TRBV9 and TRBJ1-5, with TRBD1 as a possible D gene (5 bases). The CDR3 totals 13 residues. Trimming cost V 1 base and J 4 bases, with 6 bases left between them. The germline gives CDR1 SGDLS, CDR2 YYNGEE. The CDR3 DNA reads as TGTGCCAGCAGCGTACGGGGGAATCAGCCCCAGCATTTT. It is translated as CASSVRGNQPQHF.

The rearrangement uses TRBV11-2 and TRBJ2-1, with D unclear. The germline V gene has CDR1 SGHAT and CDR2 FQNNGV. V lost 2 bases, J lost 8 bases, and 10 bases lay in between. CDR3 length equals 13 residues. The CDR3 here is CASSLPARDEQFF. In nucleotides, the CDR3 is TGTGCCAGCAGCTTACCCGCCCGGGATGAGCAGTTCTTC.

This chain connects TRBV12-5 to TRBJ2-1; 8 nucleotides line up with TRBD2. With 2 bases clipped from V and 11 bases from J, the junction kept 14 bases outside the gene matches. Germline lookup yields CDR1 LGHNT and CDR2 FRNRAP. The CDR3 is 16 residues long. CDR3 nucleotide sequence: TGTGCTAGTGGTTTGACCCGGACTAGCCTACCAATACAGCAGTTCTTC. Residues: CASGLTRTSLPIQQFF.

The J gene is TRBJ1-4, the V gene TRBV7-2, with D uncertain. Germline lookup yields CDR1 SGHTA and CDR2 FQGNSA. The CDR3 runs 13 residues. With 6 bases removed from V and 0 bases from J, the gap between germline ends came to 5 bases. CDR3 sequence reads: CASRSATNEKLFF. The CDR3 coding sequence is TGTGCCAGCAGGAGTGCAACTAATGAAAAACTGTTTTTT.

The DNA for the CDR3 is TGTGCCAGCAGTTTTAGCACGGGTGGGGCCACTGAAGCTTTCTTT. Encoded protein: CASSFSTGGATEAFF. The V gene is TRBV28, the J gene TRBJ1-1; a possible D gene is TRBD1 (5 bases). Germline loops: CDR1 MDHEN, CDR2 SYDVKM. Trimming took 3 bases from V and 4 from J, leaving 15 bases between them. CDR3 size: 15 residues.

This chain joins TRBV27 and TRBJ1-2; the match to TRBD1 covers 9 bases. The CDR3 loop spans 13 amino acids. With V trimmed by 5 bases and J by 8 bases, 6 bases remained unmatched. The germline CDR1 and CDR2 sequences are MNHEY and SMNVEV (reference sequence). In DNA form, the CDR3 reads TGTGCCAGCAGTGGGGGACAGGGTCGGGGCTACACCTTC. Translated: CASSGGQGRGYTF.

J is TRBJ2-7 and V is TRBV28; possibly TRBD1 for D (7 bases). V shed 7 bases and J shed 7 bases, with 20 bases lying between them. The CDR3 is 14 amino acids. Per the germline V gene, CDR1 is MDHEN and CDR2 is SYDVKM. The CDR3 DNA sequence: TGTGCCAGCATCTCAGGGGGGCAGCCTAGGGAGCAGTACTTC. Its protein product is CASISGGQPREQYF.

The chain joins TRBV2 to TRBJ1-2; possibly TRBD1 for D (5 bases). There are 14 residues in the CDR3. Per germline, CDR1 SNHLY and CDR2 FYNNEI. The ends were cut back, 4 bases at V and 5 bases at J, with 14 bases in the middle. CDR3 coding DNA: TGTGCCAGCAGTGGAGACAGTGGGGGGTATGGCTACACCTTC. Residues: CASSGDSGGYGYTF.